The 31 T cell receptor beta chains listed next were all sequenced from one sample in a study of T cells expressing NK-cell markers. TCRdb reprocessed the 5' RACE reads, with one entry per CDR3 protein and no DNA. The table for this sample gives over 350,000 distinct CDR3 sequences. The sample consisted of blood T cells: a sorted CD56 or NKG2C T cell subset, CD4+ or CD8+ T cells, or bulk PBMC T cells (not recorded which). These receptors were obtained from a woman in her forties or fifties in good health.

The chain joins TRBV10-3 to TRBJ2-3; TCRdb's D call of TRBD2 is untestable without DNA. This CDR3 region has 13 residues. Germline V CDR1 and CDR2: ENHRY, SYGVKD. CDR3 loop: CVCGGRGTDTQYF.

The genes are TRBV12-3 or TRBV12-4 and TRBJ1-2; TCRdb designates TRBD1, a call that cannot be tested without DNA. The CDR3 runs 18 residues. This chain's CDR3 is CASSPGQGADLWSYGYTF.

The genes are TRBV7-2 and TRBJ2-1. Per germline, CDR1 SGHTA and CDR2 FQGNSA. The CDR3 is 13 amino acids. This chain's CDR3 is CASSLWLDNEQFF.

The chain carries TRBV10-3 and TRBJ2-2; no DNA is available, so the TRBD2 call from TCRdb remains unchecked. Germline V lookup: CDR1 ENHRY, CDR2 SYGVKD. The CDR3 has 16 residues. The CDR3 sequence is CAITQKGLANTGELFF.

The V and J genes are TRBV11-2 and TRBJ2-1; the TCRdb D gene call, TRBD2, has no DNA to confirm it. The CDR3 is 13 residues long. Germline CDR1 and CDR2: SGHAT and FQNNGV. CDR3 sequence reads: CASSFGPLAEQFF.

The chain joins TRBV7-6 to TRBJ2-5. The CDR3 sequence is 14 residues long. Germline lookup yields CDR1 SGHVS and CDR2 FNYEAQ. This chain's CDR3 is CASSLVAARETQYF.

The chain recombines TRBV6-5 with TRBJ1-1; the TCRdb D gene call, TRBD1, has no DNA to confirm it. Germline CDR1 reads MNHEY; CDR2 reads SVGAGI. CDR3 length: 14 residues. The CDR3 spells CASSFGQKNTEAFF.

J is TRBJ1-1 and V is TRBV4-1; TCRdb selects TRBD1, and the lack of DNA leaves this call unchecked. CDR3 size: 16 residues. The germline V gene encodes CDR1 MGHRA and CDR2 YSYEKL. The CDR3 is CASSSVGRTGGTEAFF.

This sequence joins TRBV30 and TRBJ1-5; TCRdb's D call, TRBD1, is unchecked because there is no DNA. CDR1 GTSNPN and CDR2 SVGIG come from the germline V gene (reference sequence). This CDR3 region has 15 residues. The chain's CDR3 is CAWSPLDRAIGPQHF.

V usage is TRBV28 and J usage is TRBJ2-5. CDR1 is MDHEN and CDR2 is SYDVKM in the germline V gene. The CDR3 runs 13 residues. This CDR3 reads CASSFPPQETQYF. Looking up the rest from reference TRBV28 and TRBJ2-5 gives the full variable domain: DVKVTQSSRYLVKRTGEKVFLECVQDMDHENMFWYRQDPGLGLRLIYFSYDVKMKEKGDIPEGYSVSREKKERFSLILESASTNQTSMYLCASSFPPQETQYFGPGTRLLVL.

This CDR3 reads CSATKETSASTDTQYF. The rearrangement uses TRBV20-1 and TRBJ2-3. Germline CDR1 DFQATT, CDR2 SNEGSKA (reference sequence). CDR3 length equals 16 residues.

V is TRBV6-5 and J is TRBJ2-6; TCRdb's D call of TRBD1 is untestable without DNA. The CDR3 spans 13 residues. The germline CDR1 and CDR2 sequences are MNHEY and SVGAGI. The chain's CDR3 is CASSGGGANVLTF.

The CDR3 reads CATSDLRRGSSYNEQFF. The chain links TRBV24-1 to TRBJ2-1; TCRdb picks TRBD2, but there is no DNA to check that call. Germline CDR1 KGHDR, CDR2 SFDVKD. The CDR3 totals 17 residues.

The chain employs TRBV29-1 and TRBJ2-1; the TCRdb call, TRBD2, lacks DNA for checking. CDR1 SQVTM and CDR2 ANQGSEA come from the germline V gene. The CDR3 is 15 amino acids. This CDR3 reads CSVDPGTSAYNEQFF.

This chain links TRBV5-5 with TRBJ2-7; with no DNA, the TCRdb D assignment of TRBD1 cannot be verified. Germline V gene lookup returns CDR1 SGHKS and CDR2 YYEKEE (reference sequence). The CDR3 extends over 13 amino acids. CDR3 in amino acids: CASSLTGIYEQYF.

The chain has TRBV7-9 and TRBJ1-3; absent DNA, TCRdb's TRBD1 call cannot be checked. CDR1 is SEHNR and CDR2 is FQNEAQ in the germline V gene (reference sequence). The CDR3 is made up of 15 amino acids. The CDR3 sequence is CASSHTDNSGNTIYF.

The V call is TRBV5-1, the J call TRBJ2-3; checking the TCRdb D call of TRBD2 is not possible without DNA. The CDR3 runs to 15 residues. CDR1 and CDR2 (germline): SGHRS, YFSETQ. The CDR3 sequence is CASRTGLANTDTQYF.

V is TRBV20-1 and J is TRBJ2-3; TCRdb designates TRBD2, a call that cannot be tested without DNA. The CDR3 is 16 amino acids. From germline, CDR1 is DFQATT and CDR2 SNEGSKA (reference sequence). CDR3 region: CSACSGLTPYTDTQYF.

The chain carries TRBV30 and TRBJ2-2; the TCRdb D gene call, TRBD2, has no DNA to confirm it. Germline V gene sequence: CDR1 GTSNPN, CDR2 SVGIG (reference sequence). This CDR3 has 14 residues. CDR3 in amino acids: CAWGGTSNAGELFF.

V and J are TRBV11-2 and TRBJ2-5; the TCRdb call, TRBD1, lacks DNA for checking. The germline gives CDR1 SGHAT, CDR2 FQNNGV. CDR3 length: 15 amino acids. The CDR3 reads CASSLSPFSEETQYF.

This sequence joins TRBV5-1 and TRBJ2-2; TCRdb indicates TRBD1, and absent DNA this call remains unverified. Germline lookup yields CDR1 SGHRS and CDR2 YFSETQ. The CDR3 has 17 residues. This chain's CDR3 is CASNPGDDGGNTGELFF.

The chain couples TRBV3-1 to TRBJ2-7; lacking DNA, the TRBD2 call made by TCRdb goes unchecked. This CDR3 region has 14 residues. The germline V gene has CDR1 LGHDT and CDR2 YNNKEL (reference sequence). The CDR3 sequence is CASSPKRVSYEQYF.

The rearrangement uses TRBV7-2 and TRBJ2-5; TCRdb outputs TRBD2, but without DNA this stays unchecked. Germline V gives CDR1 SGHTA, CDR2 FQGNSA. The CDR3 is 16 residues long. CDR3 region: CASSLPRSGFGETQYF.

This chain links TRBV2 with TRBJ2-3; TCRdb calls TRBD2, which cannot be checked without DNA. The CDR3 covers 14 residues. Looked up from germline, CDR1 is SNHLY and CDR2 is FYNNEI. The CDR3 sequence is CASSAVGGPDTQYF.

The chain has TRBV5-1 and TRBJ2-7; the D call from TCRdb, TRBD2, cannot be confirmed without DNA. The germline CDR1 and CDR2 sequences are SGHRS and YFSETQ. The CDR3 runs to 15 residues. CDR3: CASSARTSGNHEQYF.

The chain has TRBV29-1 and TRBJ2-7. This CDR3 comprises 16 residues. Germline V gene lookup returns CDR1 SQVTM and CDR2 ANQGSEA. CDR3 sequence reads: CSVVHYGPNSLYEQYF.

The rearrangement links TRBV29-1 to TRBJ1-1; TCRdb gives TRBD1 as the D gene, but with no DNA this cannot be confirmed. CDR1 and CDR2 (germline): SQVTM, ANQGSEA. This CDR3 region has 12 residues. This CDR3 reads CSSPCRYTEAFF.

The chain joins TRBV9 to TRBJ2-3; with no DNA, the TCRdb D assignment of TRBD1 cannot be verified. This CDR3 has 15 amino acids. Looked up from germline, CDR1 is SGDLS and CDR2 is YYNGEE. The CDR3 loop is CASSDQGAPTDTQYF.

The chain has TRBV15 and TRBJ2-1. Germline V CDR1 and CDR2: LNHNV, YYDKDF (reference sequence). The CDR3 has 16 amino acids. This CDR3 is CATSRDPGGSYNEQFF.

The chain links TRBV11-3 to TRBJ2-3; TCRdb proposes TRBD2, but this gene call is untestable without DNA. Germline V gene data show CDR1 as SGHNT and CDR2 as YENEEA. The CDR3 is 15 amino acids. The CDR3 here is CASSARREEGDTQYF.

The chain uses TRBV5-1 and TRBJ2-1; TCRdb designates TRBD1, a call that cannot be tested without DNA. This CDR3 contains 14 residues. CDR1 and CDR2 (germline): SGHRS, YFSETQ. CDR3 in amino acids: CASSLATTAREQFF. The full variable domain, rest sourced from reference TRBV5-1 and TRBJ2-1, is KAGVTQTPRYLIKTRGQQVTLSCSPISGHRSVSWYQQTPGQGLQFLFEYFSETQRNKGNFPGRFSGRQFSNSRSEMNVSTLELGDSALYLCASSLATTAREQFFGPGTRLTVL.